This T cell receptor (beta chain) emerged from a study of CD4 T cells in relation to SARS-CoV-2 and coronaviruses. Background on the study: ViraFEST: approximately eleven-day antigen culture of PBMCs, then TCR beta CDR3 sequencing.

Naive and memory CD4+ T cells were separated from cryopreserved PBMCs. Sorted naive or memory CD4+ cells met CEF peptides for about 10 days. Using immunoSEQ multiplex PCR, the repertoire was profiled, and TCRdb retains in-frame clones only, with some absent. This sample has about 34,000 clones, with more than 75% found just once. Germline CDR1 and CDR2: KGHSH and LQKENI. CDR3 length equals 13 residues. J gave up 5 bases and V 3 bases, and 2 bases lay outside the gene matches. This clone was found a few times. The antigen is undetermined. The receptor comes from an adult with COVID-19. V usage is TRBV18 and J usage is TRBJ2-7; TRBD1 matches at 9 bases. Sequencing used memory CD4+ T cells from PBMCs, cultured in vitro. CDR3 sequence reads: CASSPGQGDEQYF. As DNA, the CDR3 is TGTGCCAGCTCACCGGGACAGGGCGACGAGCAGTACTTC.